This is a list of T cell receptor beta chains from one sample in a study of shared clonotypes between healthy human individuals. Clones were read by immunoSEQ multiplex PCR, and TCRdb kept only the in-frame ones, dropping some. The sample comprises more than 90,000 clones, around two thirds of which are singletons, and about 42% rests with the top ten. The sequencing sample was made of memory CD8+ T cells sorted from blood. These receptor sequences come from a man younger than 45 in good health. Each CDR3 is given with its conserved first and last residue. Fields, in order: V gene, J gene, D gene, CDR3 protein. A D gene is named only where the DNA matches it firmly.

TRBV5-1	TRBJ2-1	-	CASSQLLGATYNEQFF
TRBV9	TRBJ2-7	-	CASSVSRQEGGYEQYF
TRBV14	TRBJ2-2	-	CASSQVGTGELFF
TRBV5-4	TRBJ2-1	TRBD1	CASSQEGQGGYNEQFF
TRBV5-4	TRBJ2-4	TRBD2	CASSQDETSGSNIQYF
TRBV7-8	TRBJ2-6	-	CASSSHSSGPHSGANVLTF
TRBV27	TRBJ1-1	-	CASSRNTEAFF
TRBV5-8	TRBJ2-1	TRBD2	CASSLVVAGGNEQFF
TRBV5-6	TRBJ1-5	-	CASSLGTGNQPQHF
TRBV11-2	TRBJ2-7	-	CASSLVPGQYEQYF
TRBV11-2	TRBJ1-3	-	CASSFRGVSGNTIYF
TRBV29-1	TRBJ2-7	-	CSVFGVPSYEQYF
TRBV5-6	TRBJ1-1	-	CASSLVAGTEAFF
TRBV5-5	TRBJ1-1	-	CASSLRSGREAFF
TRBV5-1	TRBJ2-3	-	CASSLVQVTDTQYF
TRBV9	TRBJ2-3	-	CASSVAFQGADTQYF
TRBV6-1	TRBJ1-5	-	CASRTGGFGQPQHF
TRBV25-1	TRBJ2-1	-	CASSVDNEQFF
TRBV2	TRBJ2-4	TRBD2	CASSEVGLDLAKNIQYF
TRBV5-8	TRBJ2-2	-	CASSLGLEKLANTGELFF
TRBV6-1	TRBJ1-3	-	CASSDSIASGNTIYF
TRBV7-9	TRBJ1-2	TRBD1	CASSPNLRQGEGGYTF
TRBV6-4	TRBJ2-6	-	CASSESSSSGANVLTF
TRBV28	TRBJ2-7	TRBD1	CASRQGSSYEQYF
TRBV19	TRBJ1-5	-	CASRPGAHSNQPQHF
TRBV6-6	TRBJ1-5	-	CASSLLKGDQPQHF
TRBV14	TRBJ2-7	-	CASSQDDIYEQYF
TRBV15	TRBJ2-3	TRBD2	CATSGTGTSGSTDTQYF
TRBV28	TRBJ2-7	TRBD2	CASSSSGRGSYWEQYF
TRBV28	TRBJ2-7	TRBD2	CATGTTYEQYF
TRBV27	TRBJ2-7	TRBD1	CASSNTGGLYEQYF
TRBV19	TRBJ2-3	TRBD1	CASSPGQGAKDTQYF
TRBV5-5	TRBJ2-1	TRBD1	CASTLQGAHNEQFF
TRBV7-9	TRBJ2-5	-	CASSIRRVRGETQYF
TRBV28	TRBJ1-5	-	CASSTWEGRRPQHF
TRBV11-3	TRBJ2-1	-	CASSSDSYNEQFF
TRBV6-1	TRBJ1-2	-	CASSEGRGRANYGYTF
TRBV6-1	TRBJ2-3	TRBD2	CASSETSGVLPDTQYF
TRBV9	TRBJ2-1	TRBD2	CASTPGGHLGNEQFF
TRBV30	TRBJ2-6	-	CAWTKPPGLSGANVLTF
TRBV6-5	TRBJ1-5	TRBD1	CASTPRGQGNQPQHF
TRBV6-1	TRBJ1-5	TRBD1	CASSENRGQGYSNQPQHF
TRBV7-9	TRBJ2-1	TRBD2	CASSTTIGREGRHNEQFF
TRBV5-5	TRBJ2-7	-	CASRRDLTYEQYF
TRBV27	TRBJ2-4	TRBD2	CASRAGRGATKNIQYF
TRBV29-1	TRBJ2-2	-	CSGHSDTGELFF
TRBV2	TRBJ2-7	TRBD2	CASSGGLAGGSHSSYEQYF
TRBV25-1	TRBJ2-2	-	CASSVPEFTGELFF
TRBV6-6	TRBJ1-1	-	CALWVGTEAFF
TRBV2	TRBJ2-1	-	CASSEQGINEQFF
TRBV28	TRBJ2-1	TRBD1	CASSFRGGRYNEQFF
TRBV18	TRBJ1-3	TRBD1	CASSRQGASENTIYF
TRBV29-1	TRBJ2-7	-	CSAEGGRDEQYF
TRBV21-1	TRBJ2-2	-	CASSLRQGARTGELFF
TRBV28	TRBJ2-3	TRBD1	CASSLGTGYWTDTQYF
TRBV28	TRBJ2-7	-	CASSQRDYEQYF
TRBV7-9	TRBJ2-4	-	CASSPFGGKDIQYF
TRBV4-1	TRBJ2-1	TRBD2	CASSPQGSGSNEQFF
TRBV28	TRBJ2-7	-	CASSLWEGGRRSSYEQYF